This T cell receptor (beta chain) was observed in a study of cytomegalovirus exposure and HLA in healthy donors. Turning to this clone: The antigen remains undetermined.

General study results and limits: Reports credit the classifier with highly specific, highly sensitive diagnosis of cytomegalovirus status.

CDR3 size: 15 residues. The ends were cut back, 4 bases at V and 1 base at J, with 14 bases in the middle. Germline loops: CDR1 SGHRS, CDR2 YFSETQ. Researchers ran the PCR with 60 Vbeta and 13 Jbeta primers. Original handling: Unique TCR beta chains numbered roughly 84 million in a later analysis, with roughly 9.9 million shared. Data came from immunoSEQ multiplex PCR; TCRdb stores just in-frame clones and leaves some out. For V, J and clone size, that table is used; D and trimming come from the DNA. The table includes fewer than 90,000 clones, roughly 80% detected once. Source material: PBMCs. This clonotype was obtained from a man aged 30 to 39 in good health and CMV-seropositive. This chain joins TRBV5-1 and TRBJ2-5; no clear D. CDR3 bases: TGCGCCAGCAGCCACGAAACGATAGTCCAAGAGACCCAGTACTTC. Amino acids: CASSHETIVQETQYF.